A selection of T cell receptor beta chains follows, all from one sample in a study of blood T cell repertoires in COVID-19. Assay: immunoSEQ multiplex PCR; the TCRdb copy retains only in-frame clones and omits some. Altogether over 250,000 clones are present, over 75% being singletons, with the ten largest covering 5.1%. The specimen sequenced was peripheral blood. These receptors were taken from a man between 45 and 60 years old with active or convalescent COVID-19. The CDR3 runs from the conserved cysteine through the conserved F or W. The D gene is left open where the match is weak. Clone size appears in some rows only: once, few, many, or a class for an expanded clone.

-,TRBV18,-,TRBJ2-1,CASSRGTGNNEQFF,TGTGCCAGCTCGCGCGGGACGGGGAACAATGAGCAGTTCTTC
-,TRBV28,-,TRBJ1-5,CASSLSQGGNQPQHF,TGTGCCAGCAGTTTATCACAGGGAGGCAATCAGCCCCAGCATTTT
-,TRBV5-1,TRBD1,TRBJ2-7,CASRGQPSSYEQYF,TGCGCCAGCAGGGGACAGCCGAGCTCCTACGAGCAGTACTTC
-,TRBV7-6,-,TRBJ1-5,CASSLLLGAGQPQHF,TGTGCCAGCAGCTTACTACTGGGGGCAGGACAGCCCCAGCATTTT
-,TRBV24-1,-,TRBJ2-5,CATSDSGVSGVETQYF,TGTGCCACCAGTGATTCGGGGGTTTCGGGCGTGGAGACCCAGTACTTC
-,TRBV11-2,-,TRBJ2-7,CASSFSGSYEQYF,TGTGCCAGCAGCTTCTCAGGGTCCTACGAGCAGTACTTC
-,TRBV6-1,TRBD1,TRBJ2-2,CASSALGTVGTGELFF,TGTGCCAGCAGTGCCCTCGGGACAGTGGGGACCGGGGAGCTGTTTTTT
-,TRBV14,TRBD1,TRBJ2-1,CASSQDLAGGNEQFF,TGTGCCAGCAGCCAAGATCTCGCAGGGGGAAATGAGCAGTTCTTC
-,TRBV7-8,-,TRBJ1-5,CASSLQGLHQPQHF,TGTGCCAGCAGCCTCCAGGGGCTTCATCAGCCCCAGCATTTT
-,TRBV2,TRBD1,TRBJ2-7,CASSERTGVYEQYF,TGTGCCAGCAGTGAGCGGACAGGGGTCTACGAGCAGTACTTC
-,TRBV19,-,TRBJ2-7,CASSRDTRGGYEQYF,TGTGCCAGTAGTAGAGACACTCGAGGAGGCTACGAGCAGTACTTC
-,TRBV27,TRBD1,TRBJ2-7,CASSLSIISGQGSHEQYF,TGTGCCAGCAGTTTATCGATAATTAGTGGACAGGGGTCCCACGAGCAGTACTTC
once,TRBV21-1,-,TRBJ2-2,CASSKNWRTSGRPNTGELFF,TGTGCCAGCAGCAAAAATTGGAGGACTAGCGGGAGACCGAACACCGGGGAGCTGTTTTTT
-,TRBV12-3/TRBV12-4,-,TRBJ1-2,CASSLGGGGGYTF,TGTGCCAGCAGCCTCGGCGGGGGTGGCGGCTACACCTTC
-,TRBV10-3,-,TRBJ1-4,CASRGPGKGEKLFF,TGTGCCAGCCGGGGTCCCGGGAAAGGCGAAAAACTGTTTTTT
once,TRBV19,TRBD2,TRBJ2-3,CASKRELVSDTQYF,TGTGCCAGTAAGCGGGAGTTGGTCTCAGATACGCAGTATTTT
few,TRBV5-6,TRBD1,TRBJ1-2,CASSFGQGSYGYTF,TGTGCCAGCAGCTTTGGACAGGGGAGCTATGGCTACACCTTC
-,TRBV10-1,TRBD2,TRBJ2-3,CASSETSGRARDTQYF,TGCGCCAGCAGTGAGACTAGCGGGAGGGCCAGAGATACGCAGTATTTT
few,TRBV7-3,-,TRBJ1-1,CASSLMGAGANTEAFF,TGTGCCAGCAGCTTAATGGGCGCAGGGGCGAACACTGAAGCTTTCTTT
-,TRBV7-9,-,TRBJ1-5,CASSLGQGSQPQHF,TGTGCCAGCAGCTTAGGGCAGGGGAGCCAGCCCCAGCATTTT
-,TRBV6-5,-,TRBJ2-7,CASSYPSEGGEQYF,TGTGCCAGCAGTTACCCCAGCGAGGGGGGGGAGCAGTACTTC
once,TRBV6-1,TRBD2,TRBJ2-3,CASSEALAGEYTDTQYF,TGTGCCAGCAGTGAAGCGCTAGCGGGAGAATACACAGATACGCAGTATTTT